Below, 22 T cell receptor beta chains from the same sample are listed, as sequenced in a study of shared T cell receptors in the human thymus. Sequencing used immunoSEQ multiplex PCR; TCRdb keeps in-frame clones, though not all of them. This table holds fewer than 700,000 clones, 88% found once. The data also belong to a second study, concerning human thymus T cells.

Sequenced input: thymocytes. Receptors were obtained from a boy under two years old with a congenital heart defect.

V is TRBV11-3 and J is TRBJ2-7; D might be TRBD1 (6 bases). The CDR3 has 16 amino acids. Germline lookup yields CDR1 SGHNT and CDR2 YENEEA. The V gene lost 1 base and the J gene lost 0 bases, with 13 bases spanning the gap. CDR3 sequence: CASSLVRRDNSYEQYF. The CDR3 region has the DNA TGTGCCAGCAGCTTAGTTCGCCGGGACAACTCCTACGAGCAGTACTTC.

V is TRBV7-3 and J is TRBJ2-7; 9 nucleotides align to TRBD2. Germline loops: CDR1 SGHTA, CDR2 FQGTGA. The CDR3 contains 15 residues. V was pared by 5 bases and J by 0 bases, with 5 bases of the junction left unmatched. The CDR3 sequence: CASSNLAGSSYEQYF. For the CDR3, the DNA is TGTGCCAGCAGCAACCTAGCGGGAAGCTCCTACGAGCAGTACTTC. Based on the CDR3 plus reference TRBV7-3 and TRBJ2-7, the full variable domain is GAGVSQTPSNKVTEKGKYVELRCDPISGHTALYWYRQSLGQGPEFLIYFQGTGAADDSGLPNDRFFAVRPEGSVSTLKIQRTERGDSAVYLCASSNLAGSSYEQYFGPGTRLTVT.

This chain links TRBV5-1 with TRBJ2-1, with D tentatively TRBD2 (7 bases). The CDR3 contains 15 residues. V lost 4 bases and J lost 12, with 23 bases in between. Germline assignment: CDR1 SGHRS and CDR2 YFSETQ. CDR3 DNA: TGCGCCAGCAGCCTGGACCAGGGGATGGGGAGGGGGCAGTTCTTC. This codes for CASSLDQGMGRGQFF.

V usage is TRBV29-1 and J usage is TRBJ2-1; 8 bases map to TRBD2. CDR3 length: 11 amino acids. Germline-derived CDR1 and CDR2 are SQVTM and ANQGSEA. Trimming at V came to 7 bases and at J to 7 bases, leaving 3 bases not matched to a gene. The CDR3 region is CSAGGGNEQFF. The CDR3 bases are TGCAGCGCCGGGGGGGGTAATGAGCAGTTCTTC.

The chain combines TRBV5-1 with TRBJ2-2, with TRBD2 matching over 11 bases. There are 17 residues in the CDR3. From germline, CDR1 is SGHRS and CDR2 YFSETQ. V trimming: 5 bases; J trimming: 1 base; junction bases outside the gene matches: 7. As DNA, the CDR3 is TGCGCCAGCAGACCCCCGGGGACTAGCGGGAACACCGGGGAGCTGTTTTTT. As protein: CASRPPGTSGNTGELFF. Together with reference TRBV5-1 and TRBJ2-2, the CDR3 gives the full variable domain: KAGVTQTPRYLIKTRGQQVTLSCSPISGHRSVSWYQQTPGQGLQFLFEYFSETQRNKGNFPGRFSGRQFSNSRSEMNVSTLELGDSALYLCASRPPGTSGNTGELFFGEGSRLTVL.

This chain connects TRBV30 to TRBJ1-1; D not resolved. The germline V and J ends were trimmed by 2 bases and 3 bases, with 10 bases remaining between them. CDR3 length equals 13 residues. Per germline, CDR1 GTSNPN and CDR2 SVGIG (reference sequence). Written as DNA, the CDR3 is TGTGCCTGGAGTTCGCGGGCCGACACTGAAGCTTTCTTT. It specifies CAWSSRADTEAFF.

This sequence joins TRBV7-3 and TRBJ2-7, with TRBD2 matching over 8 bases. The V gene end was trimmed by 1 base and the J gene end by 3 bases; junction bases not matched to a gene: 11. The germline V gene encodes CDR1 SGHTA and CDR2 FQGTGA. This CDR3 is built from 17 residues. The CDR3 is CASSLIPLLAGCYEQYF. CDR3 bases: TGTGCCAGCAGCTTAATACCCCTCCTAGCGGGCTGCTACGAGCAGTACTTC. The whole variable domain, remainder taken from reference TRBV7-3 and TRBJ2-7, is GAGVSQTPSNKVTEKGKYVELRCDPISGHTALYWYRQSLGQGPEFLIYFQGTGAADDSGLPNDRFFAVRPEGSVSTLKIQRTERGDSAVYLCASSLIPLLAGCYEQYFGPGTRLTVT.

The rearrangement uses TRBV6-1 and TRBJ1-5, with D perhaps TRBD1 (6 bases). V was clipped by 2 bases and J by 4 bases, with 12 bases between them. The length of the CDR3 is 15 residues. Germline CDR1 MNHNS, CDR2 SASEGT. As DNA, the CDR3 is TGTGCCAGCAGTGAAAGGGGGACCCCTAATCAGCCCCAGCATTTT. Residues: CASSERGTPNQPQHF.

V and J are TRBV11-3 and TRBJ2-7; 10 nucleotides align to TRBD2. V lost 1 base to trimming and J lost 0 bases; unmatched junction nucleotides: 15. The CDR3 has 20 residues. Germline V gene lookup returns CDR1 SGHNT and CDR2 YENEEA. Here the CDR3 reads CASSLGRQGLLAGLSYEQYF. Here the CDR3 DNA reads TGTGCCAGCAGCTTAGGGCGACAGGGGTTACTAGCGGGGCTCTCCTACGAGCAGTACTTC.

This rearrangement joins TRBV27 to TRBJ2-7; D may be TRBD2 (5 bases). Trimming left V 6 bases short and J 7 bases short, with 16 bases between. Per germline, CDR1 MNHEY and CDR2 SMNVEV (reference sequence). The CDR3 covers 13 residues. CDR3 nucleotides: TGTGCCAGCAGGGCCCCACGGGGTGGTGAGCAGTACTTC. Its translation is CASRAPRGGEQYF.

This clone was observed a handful of times. J is TRBJ1-4 and V is TRBV6-5, with a weak D call TRBD1 (6 bases). With 6 bases removed from V and 4 bases from J, the gap between germline ends came to 12 bases. The CDR3 length is 14 residues. Germline values: CDR1 MNHEY, CDR2 SVGAGI. CDR3 sequence: CASRATGDNEKLFF. CDR3 nucleotides: TGTGCCAGCAGGGCGACAGGTGATAATGAAAAACTGTTTTTT.

The rearrangement uses TRBV29-1 and TRBJ2-2; D is possibly TRBD1 (6 bases). V was shortened by 0 bases and J by 1 base, with 15 bases between the two germline ends. The CDR3 has 17 residues. The germline CDR1 and CDR2 sequences are SQVTM and ANQGSEA. The CDR3 DNA follows: TGCAGCGTTGAAGACCGCATGACAGGTTTGAACACCGGGGAGCTGTTTTTT. Encoded protein: CSVEDRMTGLNTGELFF.

The V call is TRBV30, the J call TRBJ1-3; D is perhaps TRBD1 (6 bases). V was clipped by 0 bases and J by 0 bases, with 18 bases between them. The CDR3 is 18 residues long. Germline CDR1 GTSNPN, CDR2 SVGIG (reference sequence). CDR3 in amino acids: CAWSVQRKGVHSGNTIYF. The CDR3 DNA reads TGTGCCTGGAGTGTACAACGGAAGGGGGTCCACTCTGGAAACACCATATATTTT.

This chain's CDR3 is CASSSDSTGRNYGYTF. DNA of the CDR3: TGTGCCAGCAGTTCAGATTCGACAGGGAGGAACTATGGCTACACCTTC. The chain joins TRBV6-6 to TRBJ1-2, with 7 nucleotides matching TRBD1. The CDR3 has 16 amino acids. CDR1 and CDR2 from the germline V gene are MNHNY and SVGAGI (reference sequence). Trimming cost V 4 bases and J 2 bases; bases outside gene matches: 10.

J is TRBJ2-3 and V is TRBV5-6; TRBD2 matches at 8 bases. Germline V gives CDR1 SGHDT, CDR2 YYEEEE. V lost 0 bases, J lost 5 bases, and 5 bases stayed unmatched. This CDR3 has 15 residues. The CDR3: CASSLGYGRGDTQYF. The CDR3 nucleotides are TGTGCCAGCAGCTTGGGCTACGGGAGGGGAGATACGCAGTATTTT.

V and J are TRBV19 and TRBJ1-5; no definite D call. The germline V and J ends were trimmed by 6 bases and 8 bases, with 23 bases remaining between them. The germline CDR1 and CDR2 sequences are LNHDA and SQIVND (reference sequence). The CDR3 runs to 16 residues. The CDR3 spells CASRNCSGREDEPQHF. For the CDR3, the DNA is TGTGCCAGTAGGAATTGCTCGGGTCGAGAAGACGAGCCCCAGCATTTT.

The chain couples TRBV30 to TRBJ2-5, with 8 bases fitting TRBD2. From germline, CDR1 is GTSNPN and CDR2 SVGIG (reference sequence). CDR3 length: 14 amino acids. The ends lost 7 bases at V and 5 bases at J; junction bases unmatched: 12. The CDR3 protein is CASTGLAGWETQYF. The DNA for the CDR3 is TGTGCCTCTACCGGACTAGCAGGGTGGGAGACCCAGTACTTC.

J is TRBJ2-5 and V is TRBV2, with TRBD2 matching 12 bases. Germline trimming cut 8 bases from V and 3 bases from J; bases unmatched to any gene: 4. Germline CDR1 is SNHLY and CDR2 is FYNNEI. The CDR3 covers 14 residues. The CDR3 DNA is TGTGCCAGCCCCAGACTAGCGGGAGAAGAGACCCAGTACTTC. It specifies CASPRLAGEETQYF.

The chain links TRBV2 to TRBJ2-3; 8 bases are shared with TRBD2. Germline assignment: CDR1 SNHLY and CDR2 FYNNEI. The CDR3 is 16 amino acids. V was clipped by 6 bases and J by 2 bases; unmatched bases: 10. The CDR3 coding sequence is TGTGCCAGCAGCGCTCTCCTAGCGGGCCCCACAGATACGCAGTATTTT. Protein sequence: CASSALLAGPTDTQYF.

The chain employs TRBV28 and TRBJ2-7, with D perhaps TRBD2 (6 bases). V lost 6 bases to trimming and J lost 3 bases, with 27 bases between them. CDR1 is MDHEN and CDR2 is SYDVKM in the germline V gene. The CDR3 is 18 amino acids. CDR3: CASSPGDWDSQELYEQYF. Written as DNA, the CDR3 is TGTGCCAGCAGCCCCGGGGACTGGGACTCCCAAGAGCTCTACGAGCAGTACTTC.

J is TRBJ1-2 and V is TRBV4-3; D is unresolved. Germline V gene sequence: CDR1 LGHNA, CDR2 YSLEER. The CDR3 has 15 amino acids. Trimming removed 3 bases from V and 0 bases from J, with 11 bases in between. DNA of the CDR3: TGCGCCAGCAGCCACAGGACGGGATCTAACTATGGCTACACCTTC. Translating gives CASSHRTGSNYGYTF.

The J gene is TRBJ2-1, the V gene TRBV19; the match to TRBD2 covers 12 bases. Germline V gives CDR1 LNHDA, CDR2 SQIVND (reference sequence). This CDR3 has 15 amino acids. Trimming took 6 bases from V and 5 from J; bases not matched to a gene: 5. The CDR3 DNA follows: TGTGCCAGTAGCCACCTAGCGGGAGGGGACAATGAGCAGTTCTTC. It codes for CASSHLAGGDNEQFF.